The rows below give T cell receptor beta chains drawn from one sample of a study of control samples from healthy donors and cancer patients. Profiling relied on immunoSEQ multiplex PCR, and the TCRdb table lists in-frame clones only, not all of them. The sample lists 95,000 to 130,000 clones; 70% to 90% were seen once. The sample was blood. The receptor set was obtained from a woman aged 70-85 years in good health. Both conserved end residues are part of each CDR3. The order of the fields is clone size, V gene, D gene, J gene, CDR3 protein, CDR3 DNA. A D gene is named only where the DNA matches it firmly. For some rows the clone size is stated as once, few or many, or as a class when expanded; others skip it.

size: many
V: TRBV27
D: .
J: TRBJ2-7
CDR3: CASSLSGRVDEQYF
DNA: TGTGCCAGCAGTTTATCGGGCAGGGTAGACGAGCAGTACTTC

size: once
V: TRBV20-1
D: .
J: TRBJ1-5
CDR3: CSASLRRVGQPQHF
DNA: TGCAGTGCTAGTCTCCGACGGGTAGGTCAGCCCCAGCATTTT

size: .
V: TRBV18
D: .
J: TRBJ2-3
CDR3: CASSPPGGHHTDTQYF
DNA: TGTGCCAGCTCACCACCGGGGGGACACCACACAGATACGCAGTATTTT

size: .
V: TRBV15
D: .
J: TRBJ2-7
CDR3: CATSRDHRRSSYEQYF
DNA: TGTGCCACCAGCAGAGACCATCGCAGGAGTTCCTACGAGCAGTACTTC

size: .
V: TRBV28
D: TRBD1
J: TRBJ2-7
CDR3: CASRATGDPTYEQYF
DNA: TGTGCCAGCAGGGCAACAGGGGACCCCACCTACGAGCAGTACTTC

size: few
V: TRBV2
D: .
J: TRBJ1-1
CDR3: CASSENSARNTEAFF
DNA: TGTGCCAGCAGTGAAAATTCGGCCCGGAACACTGAAGCTTTCTTT

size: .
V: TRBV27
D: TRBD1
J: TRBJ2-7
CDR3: CASSDSGQGGGEQYF
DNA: TGTGCCAGCAGTGACAGCGGACAGGGGGGAGGAGAGCAGTACTTC

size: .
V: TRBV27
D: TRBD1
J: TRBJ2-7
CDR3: CASSYVRTGAYEQYF
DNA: TGTGCCAGCAGTTACGTGCGGACAGGGGCCTACGAGCAGTACTTC

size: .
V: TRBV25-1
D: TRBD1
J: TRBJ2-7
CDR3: CASSVAGGSYEQYF
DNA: TGTGCCAGCAGTGTGGCAGGGGGCTCCTACGAGCAGTACTTC

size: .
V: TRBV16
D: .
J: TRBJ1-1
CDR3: CASSRERNTEAFF
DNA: TGTGCCAGCAGCCGAGAACGGAACACTGAAGCTTTCTTT

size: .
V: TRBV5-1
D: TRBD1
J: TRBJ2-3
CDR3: CASSFQGAADTQYF
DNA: TGCGCCAGCAGCTTTCAGGGGGCCGCAGATACGCAGTATTTT

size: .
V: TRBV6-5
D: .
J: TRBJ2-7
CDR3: CASKQVYSYEQYF
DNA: TGTGCCAGCAAACAGGTATACTCCTACGAGCAGTACTTC

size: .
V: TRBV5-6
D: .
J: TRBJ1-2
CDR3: CASSLVAVANYGYTF
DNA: TGTGCCAGCAGCTTGGTAGCAGTAGCTAACTATGGCTACACCTTC

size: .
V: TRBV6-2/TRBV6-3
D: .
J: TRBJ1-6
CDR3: CAIRPPGDSPLHF
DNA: TGTGCCATCAGACCTCCCGGGGATTCACCCCTCCACTTT

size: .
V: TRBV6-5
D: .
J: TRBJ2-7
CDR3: CASSYSLGPNTYEQYF
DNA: TGTGCCAGCAGTTACTCTTTGGGCCCGAACACCTACGAGCAGTACTTC

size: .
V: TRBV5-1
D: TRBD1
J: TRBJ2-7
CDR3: CASSTSGGLSYEQYF
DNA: TGCGCCAGCAGCACCTCAGGGGGTCTCTCCTACGAGCAGTACTTC

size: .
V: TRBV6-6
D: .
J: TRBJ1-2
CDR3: CASSSDRNYGYTF
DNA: TGTGCCAGCAGTTCGGACAGAAACTATGGCTACACCTTC

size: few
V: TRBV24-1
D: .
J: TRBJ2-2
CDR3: CATSGSTGELFF
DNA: TGTGCCACCAGTGGTAGCACCGGGGAGCTGTTTTTT

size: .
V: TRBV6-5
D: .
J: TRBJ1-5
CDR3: CASGTSHQPQHF
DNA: TGTGCCAGCGGGACATCGCATCAGCCCCAGCATTTT

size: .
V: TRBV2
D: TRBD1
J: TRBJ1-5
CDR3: CASSDDRGGNQPQHF
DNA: TGTGCCAGCAGTGACGACAGGGGTGGCAATCAGCCCCAGCATTTT

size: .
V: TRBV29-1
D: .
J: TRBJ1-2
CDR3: CSARGGQGIVYGYTF
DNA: TGCAGCGCCCGAGGTGGGCAGGGCATTGTCTATGGCTACACCTTC

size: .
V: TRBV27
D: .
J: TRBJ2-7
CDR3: CASSTLALARTYEQYF
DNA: TGTGCCAGCAGTACCCTGGCGCTAGCCCGGACCTACGAGCAGTACTTC

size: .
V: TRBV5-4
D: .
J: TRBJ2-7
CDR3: CAGSQRGTSYEQYF
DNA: TGTGCCGGGAGCCAACGGGGGACGTCATACGAGCAGTACTTC

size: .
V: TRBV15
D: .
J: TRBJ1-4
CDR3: CATSRRGAREKLFF
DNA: TGTGCCACCAGCAGAAGGGGGGCGCGTGAAAAACTGTTTTTT

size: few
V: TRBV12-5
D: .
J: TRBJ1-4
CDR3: CASGLESSLWKLFF
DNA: TGTGCTAGTGGTTTGGAGTCCAGCCTCTGGAAACTGTTTTTT

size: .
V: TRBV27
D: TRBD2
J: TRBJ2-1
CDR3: CASSLIPGTSGDEQFF
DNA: TGTGCCAGCAGTTTAATTCCCGGGACTAGCGGGGATGAGCAGTTCTTC

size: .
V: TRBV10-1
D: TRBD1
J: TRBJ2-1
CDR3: CASSAPGQGLNEQFF
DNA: TGCGCCAGCAGTGCCCCGGGACAGGGGCTAAATGAGCAGTTCTTC

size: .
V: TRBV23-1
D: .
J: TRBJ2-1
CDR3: CASSQSPPEYEQFF
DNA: TGCGCCAGCAGTCAAAGCCCCCCGGAGTATGAGCAGTTCTTC

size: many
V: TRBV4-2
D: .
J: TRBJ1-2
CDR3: CASSPNRNSNYGYTF
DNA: TGTGCCAGCAGCCCTAACAGAAACTCTAACTATGGCTACACCTTC

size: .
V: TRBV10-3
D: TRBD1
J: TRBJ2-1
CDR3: CAIPKNRGEASNEQFF
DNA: TGTGCCATTCCCAAAAACAGGGGTGAGGCCAGCAATGAGCAGTTCTTC

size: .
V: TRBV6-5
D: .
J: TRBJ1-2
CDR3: CASSYLGGSDYGYTF
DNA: TGTGCCAGCAGTTACCTCGGGGGGTCAGACTATGGCTACACCTTC